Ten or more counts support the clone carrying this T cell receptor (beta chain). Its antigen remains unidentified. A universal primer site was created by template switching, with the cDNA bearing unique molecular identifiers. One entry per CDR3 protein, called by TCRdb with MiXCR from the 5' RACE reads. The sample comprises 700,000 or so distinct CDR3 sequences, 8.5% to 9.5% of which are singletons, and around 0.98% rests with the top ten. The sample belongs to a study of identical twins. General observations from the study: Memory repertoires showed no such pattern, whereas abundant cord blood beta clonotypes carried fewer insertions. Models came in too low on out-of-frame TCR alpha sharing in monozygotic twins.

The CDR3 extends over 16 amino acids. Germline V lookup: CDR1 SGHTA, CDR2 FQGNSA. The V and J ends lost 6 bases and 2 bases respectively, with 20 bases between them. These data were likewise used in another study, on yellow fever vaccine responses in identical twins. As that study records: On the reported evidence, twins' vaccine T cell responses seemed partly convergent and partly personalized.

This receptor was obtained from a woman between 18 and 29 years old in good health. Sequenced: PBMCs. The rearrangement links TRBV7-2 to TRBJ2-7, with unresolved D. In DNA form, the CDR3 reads TGTGCCAGCAGTCAAGACCATGGCAGAACGCCCTACGAGCAGTACTTC. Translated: CASSQDHGRTPYEQYF.